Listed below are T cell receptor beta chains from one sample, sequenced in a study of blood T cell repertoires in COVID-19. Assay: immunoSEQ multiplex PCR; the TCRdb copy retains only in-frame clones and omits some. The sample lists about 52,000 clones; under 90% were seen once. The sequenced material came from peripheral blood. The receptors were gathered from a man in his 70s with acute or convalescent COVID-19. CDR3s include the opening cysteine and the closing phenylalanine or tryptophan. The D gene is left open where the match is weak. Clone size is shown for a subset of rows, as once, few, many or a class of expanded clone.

CDR3 DNA: TGTGCCAGCAGCGTAGCCGGCCCTCTCCGGACAGCAACCTACGAGCAGTACTTC; CDR3 protein: CASSVAGPLRTATYEQYF; V gene: TRBV9; J gene: TRBJ2-7; D gene: NA; clone size: NA
CDR3 DNA: TGTGCCAGCAGGACATCAGGGGGCGTATCCTACAATGAGCAGTTCTTC; CDR3 protein: CASRTSGGVSYNEQFF; V gene: TRBV7-9; J gene: TRBJ2-1; D gene: TRBD1; clone size: NA
CDR3 DNA: TGTGCCAGCAGCTTAGCAGGTTACATTCAGTACTTC; CDR3 protein: CASSLAGYIQYF; V gene: TRBV11-2; J gene: TRBJ2-4; D gene: NA; clone size: NA
CDR3 DNA: TGCGCCAGCAGCTGGAGGACAGGAGCACCCTATGGCTACACCTTC; CDR3 protein: CASSWRTGAPYGYTF; V gene: TRBV5-1; J gene: TRBJ1-2; D gene: TRBD1; clone size: NA
CDR3 DNA: TGTGCCAGCAGCCGCGACAGACAAGAGACCCAGTACTTC; CDR3 protein: CASSRDRQETQYF; V gene: TRBV13; J gene: TRBJ2-5; D gene: NA; clone size: NA
CDR3 DNA: TGTGCCAGCAGTGAGCACAGTTACGAGCAGTACTTC; CDR3 protein: CASSEHSYEQYF; V gene: TRBV6-1; J gene: TRBJ2-7; D gene: NA; clone size: NA
CDR3 DNA: TGTGCCAGCAGGGATCCGGGACACTACGAGCAGTACTTC; CDR3 protein: CASRDPGHYEQYF; V gene: TRBV27; J gene: TRBJ2-7; D gene: NA; clone size: NA
CDR3 DNA: TGCGCCAGCAGCCAAGATGTACAGTTGAACACTGAAGCTTTCTTT; CDR3 protein: CASSQDVQLNTEAFF; V gene: TRBV4-1; J gene: TRBJ1-1; D gene: NA; clone size: NA
CDR3 DNA: TGTGCCAGCAGCAGCCTGGGACTAGCGGGGGCCTGGGGTGAGCAGTTCTTC; CDR3 protein: CASSSLGLAGAWGEQFF; V gene: TRBV5-4; J gene: TRBJ2-1; D gene: TRBD2; clone size: NA
CDR3 DNA: TGCGCCAGCAGCGGGGAGGGCACTGAAGCTTTCTTT; CDR3 protein: CASSGEGTEAFF; V gene: TRBV5-1; J gene: TRBJ1-1; D gene: NA; clone size: NA
CDR3 DNA: TGCGCCAGCAGCCAAGATCGGGGGGGGGCGAATCTCAGCACAGATACGCAGTATTTT; CDR3 protein: CASSQDRGGANLSTDTQYF; V gene: TRBV4-3; J gene: TRBJ2-3; D gene: TRBD2; clone size: NA
CDR3 DNA: TGCAGCGCTGCCCTAGAGCCTGGGGCCAACGTCCTGACTTTC; CDR3 protein: CSAALEPGANVLTF; V gene: TRBV29-1; J gene: TRBJ2-6; D gene: NA; clone size: NA
CDR3 DNA: TGTGCCAGCAGTGAAAGAGGATCCTACGAGCAGTACTTC; CDR3 protein: CASSERGSYEQYF; V gene: TRBV25-1; J gene: TRBJ2-7; D gene: NA; clone size: NA
CDR3 DNA: TGTGCCAGCAGTCGACAGGGGGCGGGTAGCACTGAAGCTTTCTTT; CDR3 protein: CASSRQGAGSTEAFF; V gene: TRBV6-4; J gene: TRBJ1-1; D gene: TRBD1; clone size: NA
CDR3 DNA: TGTGCCAGCAGCTCCACCTTTTCGGGGGGAGGGCCAAGACCATACCGAAACTCCTACAATGAGCAGTTCTTC; CDR3 protein: CASSSTFSGGGPRPYRNSYNEQFF; V gene: TRBV9; J gene: TRBJ2-1; D gene: TRBD2; clone size: NA
CDR3 DNA: TGTGCCAGCAGCTCCCTCGGACTATCGAACACCGGGGAGCTGTTTTTT; CDR3 protein: CASSSLGLSNTGELFF; V gene: TRBV7-3; J gene: TRBJ2-2; D gene: NA; clone size: once
CDR3 DNA: TGTGCCAGCAGTTTATGGCAATCGAACACCGGGGAGCTGTTTTTT; CDR3 protein: CASSLWQSNTGELFF; V gene: TRBV27; J gene: TRBJ2-2; D gene: NA; clone size: NA
CDR3 DNA: TGTGCCAGCAGCTTTACAGGATTGAACACTGAAGCTTTCTTT; CDR3 protein: CASSFTGLNTEAFF; V gene: TRBV5-5; J gene: TRBJ1-1; D gene: NA; clone size: few
CDR3 DNA: TGTGCCAGCAGCTTGACTAGCGGGATATCAGATACGCAGTATTTT; CDR3 protein: CASSLTSGISDTQYF; V gene: TRBV5-4; J gene: TRBJ2-3; D gene: TRBD2; clone size: once
CDR3 DNA: TGTGCCAGCAGTCCGCAACACACGGTAGCATCCGCTGAAGCTTTCTTT; CDR3 protein: CASSPQHTVASAEAFF; V gene: TRBV6-4; J gene: TRBJ1-1; D gene: NA; clone size: NA
CDR3 DNA: TGTGCCAGCAGCGTTGACAGTAGGAACACTGAAGCTTTCTTT; CDR3 protein: CASSVDSRNTEAFF; V gene: TRBV9; J gene: TRBJ1-1; D gene: NA; clone size: once
CDR3 DNA: TGTGCCTGGAGTCCATCTAGAGTAGCGAACACCGGGGAGCTGTTTTTT; CDR3 protein: CAWSPSRVANTGELFF; V gene: TRBV30; J gene: TRBJ2-2; D gene: NA; clone size: NA
CDR3 DNA: TGTGCCAGCAGCCCGACACAGGGGAGGAGTGAAAAACTGTTTTTT; CDR3 protein: CASSPTQGRSEKLFF; V gene: TRBV11-2; J gene: TRBJ1-4; D gene: TRBD1; clone size: NA
CDR3 DNA: TGTGCCAGCTCACCACCGGCGGGCCTGAACGAGCAGTACTTC; CDR3 protein: CASSPPAGLNEQYF; V gene: TRBV18; J gene: TRBJ2-7; D gene: NA; clone size: NA
CDR3 DNA: TGTGCCAGCAGCTCTCCTCTAAGTGGGGGCATTTATCGCAATCAGCCCCAGCATTTT; CDR3 protein: CASSSPLSGGIYRNQPQHF; V gene: TRBV7-2; J gene: TRBJ1-5; D gene: NA; clone size: NA
CDR3 DNA: TGCGCCAGCAGCCAAGACCCCCGGCCTAGCGGGGGCCCCGGGGCGAGGGGTGAGCAGTTCTTC; CDR3 protein: CASSQDPRPSGGPGARGEQFF; V gene: TRBV4-3; J gene: TRBJ2-1; D gene: TRBD2; clone size: NA
CDR3 DNA: TGTGCCAGCAGATCTCCGGGATTTCTCTCTGGAAACACCATATATTTT; CDR3 protein: CASRSPGFLSGNTIYF; V gene: TRBV27; J gene: TRBJ1-3; D gene: NA; clone size: NA
CDR3 DNA: TGTGCCAGCAGTACCCCCAGGGCTAGCACAGATACGCAGTATTTT; CDR3 protein: CASSTPRASTDTQYF; V gene: TRBV2; J gene: TRBJ2-3; D gene: NA; clone size: NA
CDR3 DNA: TGTGCCACCAGTGATTTTGGTCCGGGGTCCATCCCAGATACGCAGTATTTT; CDR3 protein: CATSDFGPGSIPDTQYF; V gene: TRBV24-1; J gene: TRBJ2-3; D gene: NA; clone size: NA
CDR3 DNA: TGCGCCAGCAGCTCTCCGGGACAGGGGGGCACTGAAGCTTTCTTT; CDR3 protein: CASSSPGQGGTEAFF; V gene: TRBV5-1; J gene: TRBJ1-1; D gene: TRBD1; clone size: NA
CDR3 DNA: TGCGCCAGCAGCCAATCGGACAGAAACTTGGACGAGCAGTACTTC; CDR3 protein: CASSQSDRNLDEQYF; V gene: TRBV4-1; J gene: TRBJ2-7; D gene: NA; clone size: NA
CDR3 DNA: TGTGCCACCAGTGAAGGGAGCTCCTACGAGCAGTACTTC; CDR3 protein: CATSEGSSYEQYF; V gene: TRBV24-1; J gene: TRBJ2-7; D gene: NA; clone size: NA
CDR3 DNA: TGTGCCAGCAGCCCGGGACAGCTTAATGAAAAACTGTTTTTT; CDR3 protein: CASSPGQLNEKLFF; V gene: TRBV7-9; J gene: TRBJ1-4; D gene: TRBD1; clone size: NA
CDR3 DNA: TGTGCCAGCAGCAGGGGACAGGGGGTGGGTGGCTACACCTTC; CDR3 protein: CASSRGQGVGGYTF; V gene: TRBV3-1/TRBV3-2; J gene: TRBJ1-2; D gene: TRBD1; clone size: NA
CDR3 DNA: TGCGCCAGCAGTCAACCACCCGGGACAGGGATGAGTAATGAGCAGTTCTTC; CDR3 protein: CASSQPPGTGMSNEQFF; V gene: TRBV23-1; J gene: TRBJ2-1; D gene: TRBD1; clone size: NA
CDR3 DNA: TGTGCCAGCAGCGTGGGGCAGGGGGATTCACCCCTCCACTTT; CDR3 protein: CASSVGQGDSPLHF; V gene: TRBV5-4; J gene: TRBJ1-6; D gene: TRBD1; clone size: NA
CDR3 DNA: TGTGCCAGCAGCTCTAGCGGGAGGGGACTGGAGCAGTACTTC; CDR3 protein: CASSSSGRGLEQYF; V gene: TRBV5-5; J gene: TRBJ2-7; D gene: TRBD2; clone size: once
CDR3 DNA: TGTGCCAGCAGCCCCTCACTAGTTGTGGCCAAAAACATTCAGTACTTC; CDR3 protein: CASSPSLVVAKNIQYF; V gene: TRBV3-1/TRBV3-2; J gene: TRBJ2-4; D gene: NA; clone size: NA
CDR3 DNA: TGTGCCAGCGGGGGACTGGGGGGGAACACCGGGGAGCTGTTTTTT; CDR3 protein: CASGGLGGNTGELFF; V gene: TRBV2; J gene: TRBJ2-2; D gene: NA; clone size: once
CDR3 DNA: TGTGCCGCATCCCGGACAGGGTATGGCTACACCTTC; CDR3 protein: CAASRTGYGYTF; V gene: TRBV6-5; J gene: TRBJ1-2; D gene: TRBD1; clone size: NA
CDR3 DNA: TGTGCCAGCAGTCCGTTCACAGATACGCAGTATTTT; CDR3 protein: CASSPFTDTQYF; V gene: TRBV2; J gene: TRBJ2-3; D gene: NA; clone size: few
CDR3 DNA: TGTGCCAGCAGCTCGGGACAGGGGGCTACAGATACGCAGTATTTT; CDR3 protein: CASSSGQGATDTQYF; V gene: TRBV7-7; J gene: TRBJ2-3; D gene: TRBD1; clone size: few
CDR3 DNA: TGCAGCGTTGTTGAACAGTACAATCAGCCCCAGCATTTT; CDR3 protein: CSVVEQYNQPQHF; V gene: TRBV29-1; J gene: TRBJ1-5; D gene: NA; clone size: once
CDR3 DNA: TGTGCCAGCCGACCTCCCGGACTAGCGGGAGCGGGGGAGCTGTTTTTT; CDR3 protein: CASRPPGLAGAGELFF; V gene: TRBV7-2; J gene: TRBJ2-2; D gene: TRBD2; clone size: NA
CDR3 DNA: TGTGCCAGCAGCTTAGGTTATGCGGGAGGTCAAGATACGCAGTATTTT; CDR3 protein: CASSLGYAGGQDTQYF; V gene: TRBV7-7; J gene: TRBJ2-3; D gene: TRBD2; clone size: NA
CDR3 DNA: TGTGCCAGCAGTCGGAACACTGAAGCTTTCTTT; CDR3 protein: CASSRNTEAFF; V gene: TRBV25-1; J gene: TRBJ1-1; D gene: NA; clone size: NA
CDR3 DNA: TGTGCCATCAGTGAGTCGATAGGGCTAGCGGACAATGAGCAGTTCTTC; CDR3 protein: CAISESIGLADNEQFF; V gene: TRBV10-3; J gene: TRBJ2-1; D gene: TRBD2; clone size: NA
CDR3 DNA: TGTGCCAGCAGCTTATCGCGAACTCTCAACACCGGGGAGCTGTTTTTT; CDR3 protein: CASSLSRTLNTGELFF; V gene: TRBV7-2; J gene: TRBJ2-2; D gene: NA; clone size: NA